This is a list of T cell receptor beta chains from one sample in a study of regulatory T cells in long-lasting Graves disease. TCRdb reprocessed the multiplex PCR reads via MiXCR and lists one record per CDR3 protein. The table has about 430,000 distinct CDR3 sequences, roughly 21% seen once. The source was peripheral blood mononuclear cells (PBMCs), collected when the disease was refractory, from a patient treated with antithyroid drugs. Receptor source: a female donor with Graves disease. Each CDR3 is given without its conserved first and last residue. A row's size may be missing; if present it is once, few, many or a size class.

abundance	v_gene	j_gene	CDR3aa
many	TRBV28	TRBJ2-7	ASSLFTEYSYEQY
few	TRBV5-1	TRBJ2-7	ASSLDRNPEQY
many	TRBV20-1	TRBJ2-7	SARDWGQGVYEQY
.	TRBV7-2	TRBJ1-1	ASSSNGRMNTEAF
many	TRBV15	TRBJ1-1	ATKPGQGAGDTEAF
many	TRBV28	TRBJ2-7	ASSFSYRAYEQY
.	TRBV7-9	TRBJ1-2	ASSPRRDRGSNYGYT
many	TRBV27	TRBJ1-1	ASSGGLRAF
many	TRBV29-1	TRBJ2-7	SVVWNEQY
many	TRBV12-3/TRBV12-4	TRBJ2-7	ASSLWPEEYEQY
few	TRBV4-1	TRBJ2-5	ASSRGRGARETQY
.	TRBV7-2	TRBJ2-7	ASSRRSGSGYEQY
many	TRBV11-1	TRBJ1-2	ASSTRDWGNGYT
.	TRBV2	TRBJ2-1	ASSVMAKINEQF
.	TRBV20-1	TRBJ1-5	SAVPGNQPQH
.	TRBV28	TRBJ1-6	ASNPGQNNSPLR
many	TRBV28	TRBJ1-6	ASSLTAFGTGVSPLH
many	TRBV12-3/TRBV12-4	TRBJ2-5	ASSPSGSLGETQY